The 2 T cell receptor beta chains presented below share a single source sample, sequenced in a study of shared clonotypes between healthy human individuals. Data came from immunoSEQ multiplex PCR; TCRdb stores just in-frame clones and leaves some out. This table holds hundreds of thousands of clones, around 67% found once. The sequenced material came from memory CD4+ T cells sorted from blood. Subset specified: CD45RA-negative fraction. The receptors were gathered from a man aged 30-40 years in good health.

In DNA, the CDR3 is TGCGCCAGCAGTGTACTAGCGGGTAAGGGCGAGCAGTACTTC. Amino acid sequence: CASSVLAGKGEQYF. This chain links TRBV10-2 with TRBJ2-7; TRBD2 matches at 9 bases. This CDR3 comprises 14 residues. Germline V gene data show CDR1 as WSHSY and CDR2 as SAAADI. V lost 4 bases to trimming and J lost 6 bases; unmatched junction nucleotides: 7.

CDR3 sequence (DNA): TGTGCCAGCAGCAACATTTCCAGCTCACAAAGTCGGGCCAACGTCCTGACTTTC. Protein: CASSNISSSQSRANVLTF. The gene calls are TRBV7-4 and TRBJ2-6; no definite D call. CDR3 length equals 18 residues. The V gene lost 5 bases and the J gene lost 5 bases, with 22 bases spanning the gap. Germline CDR1 reads SGHVT; CDR2 reads SQSDAQ.